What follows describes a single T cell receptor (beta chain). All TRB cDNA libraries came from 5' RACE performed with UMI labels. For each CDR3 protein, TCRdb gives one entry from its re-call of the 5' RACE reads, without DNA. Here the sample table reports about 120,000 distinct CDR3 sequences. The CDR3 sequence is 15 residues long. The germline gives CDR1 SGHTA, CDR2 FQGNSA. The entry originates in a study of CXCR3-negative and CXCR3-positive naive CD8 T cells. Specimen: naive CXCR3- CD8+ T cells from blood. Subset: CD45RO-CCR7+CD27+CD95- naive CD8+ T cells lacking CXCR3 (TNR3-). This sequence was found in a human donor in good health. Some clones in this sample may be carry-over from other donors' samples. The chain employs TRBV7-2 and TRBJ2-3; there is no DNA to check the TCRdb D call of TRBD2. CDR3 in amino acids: CASSATGGPGDTQYF.